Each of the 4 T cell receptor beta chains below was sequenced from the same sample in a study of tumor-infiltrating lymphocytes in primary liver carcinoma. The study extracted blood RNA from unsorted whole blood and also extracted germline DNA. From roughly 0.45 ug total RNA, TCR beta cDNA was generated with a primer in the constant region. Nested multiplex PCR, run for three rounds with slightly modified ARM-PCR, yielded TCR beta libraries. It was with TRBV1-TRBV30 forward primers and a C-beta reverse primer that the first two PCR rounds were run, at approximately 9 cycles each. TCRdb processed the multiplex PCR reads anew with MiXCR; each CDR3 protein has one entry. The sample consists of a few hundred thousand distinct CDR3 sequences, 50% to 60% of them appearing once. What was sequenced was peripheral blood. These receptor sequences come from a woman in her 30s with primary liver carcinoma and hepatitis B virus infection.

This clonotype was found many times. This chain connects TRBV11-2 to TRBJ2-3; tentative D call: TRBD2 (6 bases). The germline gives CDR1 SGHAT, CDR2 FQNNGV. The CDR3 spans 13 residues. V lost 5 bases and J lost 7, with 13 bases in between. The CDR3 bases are TGTGCCAGCAGCCCCCTCGGGGGTTATACGCAGTATTTT. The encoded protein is CASSPLGGYTQYF.

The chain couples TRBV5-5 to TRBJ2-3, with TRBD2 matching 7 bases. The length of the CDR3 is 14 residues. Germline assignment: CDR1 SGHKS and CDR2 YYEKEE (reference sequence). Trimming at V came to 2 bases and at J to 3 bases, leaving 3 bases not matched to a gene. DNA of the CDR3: TGTGCCAGCAGCTTAAGCGGGACGACAGATACGCAGTATTTT. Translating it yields CASSLSGTTDTQYF.

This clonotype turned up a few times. Written as DNA, the CDR3 is TGTGCCAGCAGCCAACAGGGATACACTGGAAACACCATATATTTT. Its translation: CASSQQGYTGNTIYF. J is TRBJ1-3 and V is TRBV6-5; perhaps TRBD1 as D (6 bases). This CDR3 has 15 amino acids. Per germline, CDR1 MNHEY and CDR2 SVGAGI. Deletions cut 6 bases from V and 2 bases from J, with 14 bases between.

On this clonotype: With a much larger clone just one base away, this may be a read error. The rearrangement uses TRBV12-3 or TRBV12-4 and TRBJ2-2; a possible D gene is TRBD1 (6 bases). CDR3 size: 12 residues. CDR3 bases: TGTGTCAGCAGTTCAGGGGTCGGGGAGCTGTTTTTT. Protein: CVSSSGVGELFF.